This is a list of T cell receptor beta chains from one sample in a study of response to subunit inactivated influenza vaccine. TCRdb redid the calling of the RT-PCR reads with MiXCR, one entry per CDR3 protein. Counted here are over 150,000 distinct CDR3 sequences, about 15% occurring once; the ten biggest clones make up approximately 24%. Material: CD8+ T cells sorted from PBMCs, obtained roughly 5 days after vaccination. The receptors derive from a man in his fifties or sixties who received an inactivated influenza vaccine. Both conserved end residues are part of each CDR3. The D gene is left open where the match is weak. A clone size is listed for some rows: how often the clone was seen (once, few, many), or a class if it is expanded.

CASSAGGPLEQYF,TGTGCCAGCAGCGCCGGGGGGCCTTTGGAGCAGTACTTC,NA,TRBV9,NA,TRBJ2-7
CASSLNLAGTRDEQFF,TGTGCCAGCAGTCTCAACTTAGCGGGGACGAGAGATGAGCAGTTCTTC,many,TRBV12-3/TRBV12-4,TRBD2,TRBJ2-1
CASSVGLSEQYF,TGTGCCAGCAGTGTGGGACTCAGTGAGCAGTACTTC,few,TRBV6-1,NA,TRBJ2-7
CSARTREGSYNEQFF,TGCAGTGCCAGAACTAGGGAAGGGTCCTACAATGAGCAGTTCTTC,NA,TRBV20-1,NA,TRBJ2-1
CASSQSGGLQYEQYF,TGCGCCAGCAGCCAATCAGGGGGCCTTCAATACGAGCAGTACTTC,few,TRBV4-1,TRBD1,TRBJ2-7
CASSLPDHEQYF,TGTGCCAGCAGCCTGCCGGACCACGAGCAGTACTTC,NA,TRBV7-6,NA,TRBJ2-7
CAISAPGKNTGELFF,TGTGCCATCAGTGCCCCCGGGAAGAACACCGGGGAGCTGTTTTTT,NA,TRBV10-3,NA,TRBJ2-2
CASRINNEQFF,TGTGCCAGCAGAATCAACAATGAGCAGTTCTTC,NA,TRBV2,NA,TRBJ2-1
CAISELPYEQYF,TGTGCCATCAGTGAGCTCCCTTACGAGCAGTACTTC,many,TRBV10-3,NA,TRBJ2-7
CASSLGAGANTEAFF,TGTGCCAGCAGCCTGGGGGCCGGGGCAAACACTGAAGCTTTCTTT,many,TRBV12-3/TRBV12-4,NA,TRBJ1-1
CASSLTGGTGELFF,TGCGCCAGCAGCTTGACAGGAGGGACCGGGGAGCTGTTTTTT,few,TRBV5-1,NA,TRBJ2-2
CASSSPGQSSYNSPLHF,TGTGCCAGCAGCTCCCCGGGACAAAGCTCCTATAATTCACCCCTCCACTTT,few,TRBV7-2,NA,TRBJ1-6
CASSSGPVREQYF,TGTGCCAGCAGCTCTGGACCGGTAAGGGAGCAGTACTTC,NA,TRBV7-2,NA,TRBJ2-7
CASSQGQGRTEAFF,TGTGCCAGCAGCCAAGGACAGGGAAGGACTGAAGCTTTCTTT,few,TRBV4-2,TRBD1,TRBJ1-1
CASSPWTSGSIFNEQFF,TGTGCCAGCAGCCCTTGGACTAGCGGGAGTATATTCAATGAGCAGTTCTTC,few,TRBV9,TRBD2,TRBJ2-1
CASRPIPGLAGVRSYNEQFF,TGTGCCAGCAGACCAATCCCGGGACTAGCGGGAGTAAGGTCCTACAATGAGCAGTTCTTC,NA,TRBV27,TRBD2,TRBJ2-1
CAISESRTGVHEQYF,TGTGCCATCAGTGAGTCACGGACAGGGGTCCACGAGCAGTACTTC,many,TRBV10-3,TRBD1,TRBJ2-7
CASSQVLGLAGEETQYF,TGCGCCAGCAGCCAAGTATTGGGACTAGCGGGGGAAGAGACCCAGTACTTC,NA,TRBV4-1,TRBD2,TRBJ2-5
CASSDLSGGAQETQYF,TGTGCCAGCAGTGATCTATCTGGCGGAGCACAAGAGACCCAGTACTTC,few,TRBV12-3/TRBV12-4,NA,TRBJ2-5
CASSAQVKSHEQYF,TGTGCCAGCAGTGCCCAGGTGAAGAGCCACGAGCAGTACTTC,NA,TRBV2,NA,TRBJ2-7
CASMGGWYEQYF,TGTGCCAGCATGGGGGGCTGGTACGAGCAGTACTTC,few,TRBV25-1,NA,TRBJ2-7
CASSLQSYEQYF,TGTGCCAGCAGCCTTCAGTCCTACGAGCAGTACTTC,NA,TRBV6-2/TRBV6-3,NA,TRBJ2-7
CASSAPDSPAEAFF,TGTGCCAGCAGCGCTCCCGACAGTCCCGCTGAAGCTTTCTTT,NA,TRBV9,NA,TRBJ1-1
CASSFTALNYGYTF,TGTGCCAGCAGTTTTACAGCGCTTAACTATGGCTACACCTTC,NA,TRBV27,NA,TRBJ1-2
CASSALQGASGYTF,TGTGCCAGCAGTGCCTTACAGGGGGCGAGTGGCTACACCTTC,few,TRBV6-1,TRBD1,TRBJ1-2
CASSVLLAGGEQFF,TGTGCCAGCAGCGTCCTCTTAGCGGGAGGTGAGCAGTTCTTC,NA,TRBV7-2,TRBD2,TRBJ2-1
CASSLEGSYTGELFF,TGTGCCAGCAGTTTAGAAGGGTCCTACACCGGGGAGCTGTTTTTT,NA,TRBV28,NA,TRBJ2-2
CASSPATDTQYF,TGTGCCAGCAGCCCTGCCACAGATACGCAGTATTTT,many,TRBV11-2,NA,TRBJ2-3
CATSPSLNYGYTF,TGTGCCACCAGTCCTTCTCTTAACTATGGCTACACCTTC,NA,TRBV24-1,NA,TRBJ1-2
CASSPEGGGVYEQYF,TGTGCCAGCAGCCCCGAGGGGGGGGGAGTCTACGAGCAGTACTTC,NA,TRBV4-2,NA,TRBJ2-7
CASSLLGLAGDETQYF,TGTGCCAGCAGCTTACTGGGACTAGCGGGGGATGAGACCCAGTACTTC,NA,TRBV7-2,TRBD2,TRBJ2-5
CASNRGEVGELFF,TGTGCCAGCAATCGGGGGGAGGTCGGGGAGCTGTTTTTT,NA,TRBV28,TRBD2,TRBJ2-2
CASSLVENTGELFF,TGTGCCAGCAGCTTAGTAGAGAACACCGGGGAGCTGTTTTTT,many,TRBV7-8,NA,TRBJ2-2
CASSQDPQEVAGAYEQYF,TGTGCCAGCAGCCAAGACCCCCAGGAAGTAGCGGGAGCTTACGAGCAGTACTTC,few,TRBV4-2,TRBD2,TRBJ2-7
CASSLTGRSHEKLFF,TGTGCCAGCAGTTTAACGGGCAGGAGTCATGAAAAACTGTTTTTT,NA,TRBV28,NA,TRBJ1-4
CSARDVRGFYNEQFF,TGCAGTGCTAGAGATGTCAGGGGATTCTACAATGAGCAGTTCTTC,NA,TRBV20-1,NA,TRBJ2-1
CASSPGLAGGLSYEQYF,TGTGCCAGCAGCCCCGGACTAGCGGGGGGGCTCTCCTACGAGCAGTACTTC,many,TRBV7-2,TRBD2,TRBJ2-7
CASSPPGGYEQYF,TGTGCCAGCAGCCCTCCGGGTGGCTACGAGCAGTACTTC,many,TRBV7-9,NA,TRBJ2-7
CASSLWGDEQFF,TGTGCCAGCAGCTTGTGGGGTGATGAGCAGTTCTTC,few,TRBV7-3,NA,TRBJ2-1
CASSFLQGNGPGELFF,TGTGCCAGCAGTTTTTTACAGGGAAATGGTCCCGGGGAGCTGTTTTTT,few,TRBV27,NA,TRBJ2-2
CATLAGGREQFF,TGTGCCACCTTAGCGGGGGGGCGCGAGCAGTTCTTC,NA,TRBV12-3/TRBV12-4,TRBD2,TRBJ2-1
CASSRDRDRTGELFF,TGTGCCAGCAGTCGGGACAGGGATCGCACCGGGGAGCTGTTTTTT,NA,TRBV12-3/TRBV12-4,TRBD1,TRBJ2-2
CASSSKTSAPYNEQFF,TGTGCCAGCAGTTCGAAGACTAGCGCGCCCTACAATGAGCAGTTCTTC,NA,TRBV6-5,TRBD2,TRBJ2-1
CASSLGLAGGQNTGELFF,TGTGCCAGCAGCTTAGGACTAGCGGGGGGCCAGAACACCGGGGAGCTGTTTTTT,many,TRBV11-1,TRBD2,TRBJ2-2
CASSTSGSSTGELFF,TGTGCCAGCAGCACAAGCGGGAGTAGTACCGGGGAGCTGTTTTTT,few,TRBV9,TRBD2,TRBJ2-2
CASSFNPVEQFF,TGTGCCAGCAGCTTCAATCCGGTTGAGCAGTTCTTC,few,TRBV9,NA,TRBJ2-1
CASSEWETQYF,TGTGCCAGCAGTGAATGGGAGACCCAGTACTTC,few,TRBV25-1,NA,TRBJ2-5
CASSEFGLPTYEQYF,TGTGCCAGCAGTGAATTTGGACTACCTACCTACGAGCAGTACTTC,NA,TRBV2,NA,TRBJ2-7
CASSQVFDGTYEQYF,TGCGCCAGCAGCCAAGTCTTCGACGGTACCTACGAGCAGTACTTC,NA,TRBV4-1,NA,TRBJ2-7
CASGVRQNDEQFF,TGTGCCAGCGGGGTCCGACAGAACGATGAGCAGTTCTTC,NA,TRBV6-2/TRBV6-3,NA,TRBJ2-1
CASSLELAGGPGDTQYF,TGTGCCAGCAGTTTAGAGCTAGCGGGGGGGCCTGGGGATACGCAGTATTTT,NA,TRBV12-3/TRBV12-4,TRBD2,TRBJ2-3
CATSRGLGYNSPLHF,TGTGCCACCAGCAGAGGATTGGGGTATAATTCACCCCTCCACTTT,few,TRBV15,NA,TRBJ1-6
CASSEWQGDEQYF,TGCGCCAGCAGTGAGTGGCAGGGGGACGAGCAGTACTTC,NA,TRBV10-1,TRBD1,TRBJ2-7
CASRRGGRGNYEQYF,TGTGCCAGCAGGAGAGGAGGAAGGGGTAACTACGAGCAGTACTTC,few,TRBV3-1,NA,TRBJ2-7
CASSQDSGNEQFF,TGTGCCAGCAGCCAAGATTCTGGCAATGAGCAGTTCTTC,many,TRBV3-1,NA,TRBJ2-1